This T cell receptor beta chain derives from a study of a mutant IDH1 vaccine in newly diagnosed glioma (dated by TCRdb to the early 2020s). Turning to the overall study: In the chemotherapy-containing groups, vaccination started alongside temozolomide cycles, whereas in patients who had radiotherapy alone it started 4-6 weeks after radiotherapy. For exploratory analyses, longitudinal TCRB deep sequencing was carried out in roughly 25 treated patients wherever samples were available. The week-35 safety follow-up was designated visit V12, and the week-47 end of study was designated visit V13. Of the roughly 30 treated patients, about 62% were male and roughly 38% were female, and a mean age of approximately 40 years was recorded. Before enrollment, patients had received standard therapy of radiotherapy alone, temozolomide alone, or radiochemotherapy with temozolomide; most received the combination. Peripheral blood was collected at six visits: V03 (baseline), V05, V07, V10, V12 and V13.

On this clone: What antigen it recognizes has not been identified. Qualities for individual bases were not recorded, and no much larger clone is one base off.

Library preparation employed the immunoSEQ multiplex PCR assay. Rearranged TCR beta chain sequences were amplified using the hsTCRB Kit according to the manufacturer's protocol. Sequencing of TCRB libraries was carried out on an Illumina MiSeq. In the source study's methods: The proprietary platform of the kit vendor was used for demultiplexing, trimming and gene mapping. Not all clones reach the TCRdb copy of this immuneACCESS table, which keeps in-frame sequences only. Checked studies attribute under half of the gap to unresolved V genes and leave the rest unexplained. The D gene and trimming were derived from the DNA, and the V and J assignments and clone size from that table. The sample profile shows about 34,000 clones; about 83% of them were found once. The ten most abundant clones make up 12% of the sample. The germline V gene specifies SGHVS as CDR1 and FNYEAQ as CDR2. V trim: 4 bases; J trim: 9 bases; unmatched bases: 1. The cysteine opens and the phenylalanine closes a CDR3 of 14 amino acids. The sequence is cut down to CDR3 DNA, 42 bases in frame from base 1.

The meaning of the sample's time point label: week 47, end of study. Each vaccine dose, consisting of 300 ug of a 20-mer mutant IDH1 peptide in Montanide, was administered subcutaneously with topical imiquimod. Eight vaccinations were administered to patients in weeks 1, 3, 5, 7, 11, 15, 19 and 23, corresponding to visits V03 through V10. Newly diagnosed WHO grade 3 or 4 IDH1-mutant astrocytomas showing loss of nuclear ATRX were present in the donors. The samples were drawn from NOA16, a multicentre, single-arm, open-label phase I trial in Germany that tested a mutant IDH1 peptide vaccine in humans for the first time. Genomic DNA for TCRB sequencing was isolated from EDTA blood with the DNeasy Blood and Tissue Kit. The paper as a whole reports these results and caveats: The authors stated that sample limitations prevented analyses of patient blood samples from being reproduced. Availability determined which PBMC samples were chosen for TCRB deep sequencing. Vaccine-induced immune responses across multiple MHC alleles were detected in 90% to 95% of patients. Changes in the top peripheral T cell clonotypes picked up by TCRB sequencing did not appear to be linked to pseudoprogression.

This clonotype was obtained from a woman aged 25 to 45 with glioma. The sample here was PBMCs, taken from a glioma patient whose treatment included an IDH1 peptide vaccine. The chain joins TRBV7-6 to TRBJ1-6, with 12 bases matching TRBD1. The DNA sequence reads TGTGCCAGCAGCTCGGGACAGGGGGCTTCACCCCTCCACTTT. Translated, this is CASSSGQGASPLHF.